This is a list of T cell receptor beta chains from one sample in a study of T cells in Graves' hyperthyroidism and ophthalmopathy. TCRdb ran MiXCR on the multiplex PCR reads and lists one entry per CDR3 protein. The profile shows around 450,000 distinct CDR3 sequences, more than 15% of them singletons. The sequencing sample was made of blood. The receptors here all came from a young woman with Graves' hyperthyroidism. The CDR3 runs from the conserved cysteine through the conserved F or W. Fields, in order: V gene, D gene, clone size, CDR3 length, J gene, CDR3 protein, CDR3 DNA. A D gene is named only where the DNA matches it firmly. Expanded clones get a size class; other rows say once, few or many, or leave the size out.

>TRBV18|TRBD2|many|15|TRBJ2-7
CASSAGSGGSYEQYF
TGTGCCAGCTCGGCGGGGAGCGGGGGCTCCTACGAGCAGTACTTC
>TRBV15|TRBD1|many|15|TRBJ2-3
CATSSTGQGTEGQYF
TGTGCCACCAGCAGTACGGGACAGGGCACCGAAGGGCAGTATTTT
>TRBV4-1|.|.|17|TRBJ2-7
CASSLYLPLQGPYEQYF
TGCGCCAGCAGCCTATACCTCCCCCTACAGGGACCGTACGAGCAGTACTTC
>TRBV11-3|.|many|16|TRBJ2-5
CASSLSSQGRQETQYF
TGTGCCAGCAGCTTAAGTAGCCAGGGAAGACAAGAGACCCAGTACTTC
>TRBV3-1|TRBD1|many|13|TRBJ1-2
CASSPRTGHGYTF
TGTGCCAGCAGCCCTCGGACAGGTCACGGCTACACCTTC
>TRBV7-2|.|few|14|TRBJ2-7
CASSPPRTPYEQYF
TGTGCCAGCAGCCCACCCAGAACCCCCTACGAGCAGTACTTC
>TRBV30|.|.|12|TRBJ1-2
CAWSVGDYGYTF
TGTGCCTGGAGTGTAGGGGACTATGGCTACACCTTC
>TRBV2|TRBD1|many|13|TRBJ1-2
CATQGTGIYGYTF
TGTGCCACCCAGGGGACAGGGATCTATGGCTACACCTTC
>TRBV5-1|.|many|14|TRBJ2-7
CASSLTTGTYEQYF
TGCGCCAGCAGCTTGACGACAGGCACCTACGAGCAGTACTTC
>TRBV9|TRBD2|many|12|TRBJ2-3
CASAQRRGTQYF
TGTGCCAGCGCCCAAAGGCGGGGGACGCAGTATTTT
>TRBV20-1|.|.|11|TRBJ1-2
CSARDDRSYTF
TGCAGTGCTAGAGATGATCGTTCCTACACCTTC
>TRBV30|.|.|13|TRBJ2-5
CAWSVQGGGPQYF
TGTGCCTGGAGTGTACAAGGCGGCGGGCCCCAGTACTTC
>TRBV5-4|.|.|13|TRBJ1-5
CASSQVWDQPQHF
TGTGCCAGCAGCCAAGTTTGGGATCAGCCCCAGCATTTT
>TRBV7-6|TRBD2|few|15|TRBJ2-1
CASSSLAGLFYEQFF
TGTGCCAGCAGCTCACTAGCGGGGCTTTTCTATGAGCAGTTCTTC
>TRBV11-2|.|.|16|TRBJ2-7
CASSQVGGLLSYEQYF
TGTGCCAGCAGCCAAGTCGGAGGGTTGCTTTCCTACGAGCAGTACTTC
>TRBV20-1|.|many|12|TRBJ1-2
CSAIRGLGGYTF
TGCAGTGCTATCCGGGGGTTAGGAGGCTACACCTTC
>TRBV19|.|few|14|TRBJ1-2
CASSIDGESYGYTF
TGTGCCAGTAGTATAGATGGGGAATCCTATGGCTACACCTTC
>TRBV9|TRBD2|many|16|TRBJ2-3
CASSVGGTSGTDTQYF
TGTGCCAGCAGCGTAGGGGGGACTAGCGGGACAGATACGCAGTATTTT
>TRBV5-1|TRBD1|.|15|TRBJ2-7
CASSLGTGTSYEQYF
TGCGCCAGCAGCTTGGGGACAGGGACCTCCTACGAGCAGTACTTC
>TRBV28|.|.|15|TRBJ1-5
CASSAGQFGNQPQHF
TGTGCCAGCAGTGCAGGACAGTTTGGGAATCAGCCCCAGCATTTT
>TRBV19|.|.|15|TRBJ1-5
CASSPMGGSGEPQHF
TGTGCCAGTAGCCCGATGGGGGGGTCGGGAGAGCCCCAGCATTTT
>TRBV7-9|.|few|11|TRBJ2-2
CGSIALGELFF
TGTGGAAGTATAGCTCTGGGGGAGCTGTTTTTT
>TRBV11-2|.|many|14|TRBJ2-5
CASSLLGELETQYF
TGTGCCAGCAGCTTGTTGGGGGAGCTAGAGACCCAGTACTTC
>TRBV7-3|TRBD2|many|18|TRBJ2-1
CASSLTSPSGKAYNEQFF
TGTGCCAGCAGCTTAACTTCCCCTAGCGGGAAAGCCTACAATGAGCAGTTCTTC
>TRBV11-2|.|many|13|TRBJ1-1
CASSQGVGTEAFF
TGTGCCAGCAGTCAAGGCGTGGGGACTGAAGCTTTCTTT
>TRBV5-8|.|.|14|TRBJ2-7
CASTRGRGTYEQYF
TGTGCCAGCACCCGGGGTCGGGGGACCTACGAGCAGTACTTC
>TRBV28|TRBD1|many|15|TRBJ2-3
CASSGGQGITDTQYF
TGTGCCAGCAGTGGGGGACAGGGCATCACAGATACGCAGTATTTT
>TRBV7-2|TRBD2|many|14|TRBJ2-1
CASSSGPGTNHQFF
TGTGCCAGCAGCTCGGGACCCGGGACTAACCATCAGTTCTTC
>TRBV6-1|.|many|12|TRBJ2-3
CASRAGRNTQYF
TGTGCCAGCAGGGCCGGAAGAAATACGCAGTATTTT
>TRBV10-3|.|many|14|TRBJ1-2
CAISREPETYGYTF
TGTGCCATCAGTCGGGAGCCGGAGACTTATGGCTACACCTTC
>TRBV7-2|.|many|12|TRBJ2-1
CASSYLVNEQFF
TGTGCCAGCAGCTACCTCGTGAATGAGCAGTTCTTC
>TRBV5-8|.|many|16|TRBJ2-1
CASSSNPGSSYNEQFF
TGTGCCAGCAGCTCCAACCCCGGTAGCTCCTACAATGAGCAGTTCTTC
>TRBV19|TRBD2|many|16|TRBJ2-1
CASSTLSGSSYNEQFF
TGTGCCAGTAGCACTCTTAGCGGGAGCTCCTACAATGAGCAGTTCTTC
>TRBV20-1|.|many|15|TRBJ2-7
CSARDPRGRDYEQYF
TGCAGTGCTAGAGATCCGAGGGGCCGGGACTACGAGCAGTACTTC
>TRBV12-3/TRBV12-4|TRBD2|.|14|TRBJ2-1
CASSLGSGGAYPFF
TGTGCCAGCAGTTTAGGTAGCGGGGGGGCCTACCCGTTCTTC
>TRBV2|.|many|15|TRBJ2-3
CASRPGQPGTDTQYF
TGTGCCAGCAGGCCTGGACAGCCAGGTACAGATACGCAGTATTTT
>TRBV9|TRBD1|few|16|TRBJ2-5
CASSVGGTGVWETQYF
TGTGCCAGCAGCGTAGGTGGGACAGGGGTGTGGGAGACCCAGTACTTC
>TRBV12-3/TRBV12-4|.|many|14|TRBJ2-1
CASSSGLGGNEQFF
TGTGCCAGCAGTTCCGGACTAGGGGGCAATGAGCAGTTCTTC
>TRBV10-3|TRBD2|many|15|TRBJ2-7
CAISDGGGRAHEQYF
TGTGCCATCAGTGATGGTGGAGGGAGGGCCCACGAGCAGTACTTC
>TRBV3-1|.|.|16|TRBJ2-1
CASSLGTPSSYNEQFF
TGTGCCAGCAGCCTTGGGACTCCCAGCTCCTACAATGAGCAGTTCTTC
>TRBV7-2|TRBD2|many|16|TRBJ2-7
CASSLTSGGTSYEQYF
TGTGCCAGCAGCCTCACTAGCGGGGGGACCTCCTACGAGCAGTACTTC
>TRBV5-1|TRBD2|many|18|TRBJ2-7
CASSLSQRGAPPLYEQYF
TGCGCCAGCAGCCTTTCTCAGCGGGGGGCCCCACCACTTTACGAGCAGTACTTC
>TRBV7-9|TRBD2|.|19|TRBJ2-1
CASSPPGLADQSSYNEQFF
TGTGCCAGCAGCCCCCCCGGGCTAGCGGACCAGAGCTCCTACAATGAGCAGTTCTTC
>TRBV6-2/TRBV6-3|.|once|15|TRBJ2-4
CASSYGGSGKNIQYF
TGTGCCAGCAGTTACGGGGGGTCGGGCAAAAACATTCAGTACTTC
>TRBV13|TRBD1|many|14|TRBJ1-1
CASSPAQGATEAFF
TGTGCCAGCAGCCCTGCGCAGGGGGCGACTGAAGCTTTCTTT
>TRBV6-2/TRBV6-3|.|.|16|TRBJ2-3
CASSDSGGTGSDTQYF
TGTGCCAGCAGTGACTCCGGCGGGACGGGCTCAGATACGCAGTATTTT
>TRBV11-2|TRBD1|many|14|TRBJ1-1
CASSFTGESTEAFF
TGTGCCAGCAGCTTTACAGGGGAGAGCACTGAAGCTTTCTTT
>TRBV2|.|many|16|TRBJ1-6
CASSETGGLYNSPLHF
TGTGCCAGCAGTGAGACGGGCGGACTCTATAATTCACCCCTCCACTTT
>TRBV11-2|.|.|15|TRBJ2-5
CASSPLGWVGETQYF
TGTGCCAGCAGCCCCCTGGGGTGGGTTGGGGAGACCCAGTACTTC
>TRBV5-6|TRBD2|few|16|TRBJ2-1
CASSLDAGGPDNEQFF
TGTGCCAGCAGCTTGGACGCGGGAGGGCCGGACAATGAGCAGTTCTTC
>TRBV9|.|many|16|TRBJ2-3
CASSVPVADNTDTQYF
TGTGCCAGCAGCGTGCCTGTCGCGGACAACACAGATACGCAGTATTTT